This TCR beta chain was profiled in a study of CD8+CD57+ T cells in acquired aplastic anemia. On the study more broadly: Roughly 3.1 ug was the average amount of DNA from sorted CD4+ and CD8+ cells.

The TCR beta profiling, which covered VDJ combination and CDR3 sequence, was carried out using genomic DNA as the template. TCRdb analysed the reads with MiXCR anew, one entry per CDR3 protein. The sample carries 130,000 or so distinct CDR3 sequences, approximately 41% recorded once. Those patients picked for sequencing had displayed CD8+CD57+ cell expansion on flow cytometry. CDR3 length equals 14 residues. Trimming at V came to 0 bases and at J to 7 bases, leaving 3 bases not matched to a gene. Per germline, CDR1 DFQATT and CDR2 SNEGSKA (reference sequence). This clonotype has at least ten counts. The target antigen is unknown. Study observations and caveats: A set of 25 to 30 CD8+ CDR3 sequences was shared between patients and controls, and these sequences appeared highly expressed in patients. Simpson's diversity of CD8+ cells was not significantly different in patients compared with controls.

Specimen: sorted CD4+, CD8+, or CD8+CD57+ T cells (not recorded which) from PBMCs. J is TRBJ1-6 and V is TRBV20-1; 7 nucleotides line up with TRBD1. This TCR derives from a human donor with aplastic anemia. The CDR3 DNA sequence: TGCAGTGCTAGAGATGACAGGGACAATTCACCCCTCCACTTT. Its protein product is CSARDDRDNSPLHF.